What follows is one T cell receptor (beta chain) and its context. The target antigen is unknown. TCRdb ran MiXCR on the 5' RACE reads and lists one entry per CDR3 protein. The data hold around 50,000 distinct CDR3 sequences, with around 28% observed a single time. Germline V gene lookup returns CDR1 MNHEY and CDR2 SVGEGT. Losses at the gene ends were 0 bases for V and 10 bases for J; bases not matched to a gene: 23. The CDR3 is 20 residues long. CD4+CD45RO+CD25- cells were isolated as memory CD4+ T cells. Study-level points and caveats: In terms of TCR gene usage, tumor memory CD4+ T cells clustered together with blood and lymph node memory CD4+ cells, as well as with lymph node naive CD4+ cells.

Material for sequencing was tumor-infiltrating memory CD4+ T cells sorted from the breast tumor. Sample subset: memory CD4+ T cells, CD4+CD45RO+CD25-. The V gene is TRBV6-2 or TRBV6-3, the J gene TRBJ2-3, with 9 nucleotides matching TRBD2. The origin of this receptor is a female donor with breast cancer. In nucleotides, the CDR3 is TGTGCCAGCAGTTACTCGAGGGGACCGTCGACTAGCGGAGTCCCTCCTCCGCAGTATTTT. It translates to CASSYSRGPSTSGVPPPQYF.